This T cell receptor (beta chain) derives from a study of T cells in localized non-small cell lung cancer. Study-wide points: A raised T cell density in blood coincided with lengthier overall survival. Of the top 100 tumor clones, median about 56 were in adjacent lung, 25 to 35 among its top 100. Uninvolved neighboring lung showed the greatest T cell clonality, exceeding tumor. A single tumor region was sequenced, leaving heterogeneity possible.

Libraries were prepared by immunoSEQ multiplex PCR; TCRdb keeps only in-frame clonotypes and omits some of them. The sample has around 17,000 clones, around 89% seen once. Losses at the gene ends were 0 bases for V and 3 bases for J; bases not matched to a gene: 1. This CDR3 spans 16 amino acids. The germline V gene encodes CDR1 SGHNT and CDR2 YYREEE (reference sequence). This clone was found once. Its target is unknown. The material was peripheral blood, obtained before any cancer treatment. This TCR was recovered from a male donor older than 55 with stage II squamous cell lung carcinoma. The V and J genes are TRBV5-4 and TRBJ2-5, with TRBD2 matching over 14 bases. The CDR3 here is CASSLGGLAGEETQYF. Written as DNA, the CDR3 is TGTGCCAGCAGCTTGGGGGGACTAGCGGGAGAAGAGACCCAGTACTTC.